One and the same sample provided the 11 T cell receptor beta chains below, sequenced in a study of blood T cell repertoires in COVID-19. Sequenced by immunoSEQ multiplex PCR; TCRdb stores in-frame clones only, minus some. The table shows 18,000 or so clones, with about 81% occurring only once. Sequenced: peripheral blood. The receptors originated from a man aged 35 to 55 with active or convalescent COVID-19.

The V call is TRBV7-2, the J call TRBJ1-2; 9 nucleotides match TRBD1. V gave up 0 bases and J gave up 8 bases; unmatched junction bases: 7. Germline V CDR1 and CDR2: SGHTA, FQGNSA. The CDR3 sequence is 15 residues long. The CDR3 coding sequence is TGTGCCAGCAGCTTAGCTGAGGGACAGGGATACGGCTACACCTTC. It yields the protein CASSLAEGQGYGYTF.

The chain couples TRBV10-3 to TRBJ1-1; tentative D call: TRBD1 (5 bases). Between the trimmed V and J ends, which lost 6 bases and 0 bases, there was a span of 14 bases. Germline CDR1 ENHRY, CDR2 SYGVKD. The CDR3 length is 15 residues. The CDR3 is CAIRAGGGMNTEAFF. Here the CDR3 DNA reads TGTGCCATCAGGGCCGGGGGGGGAATGAACACTGAAGCTTTCTTT.

The chain carries TRBV19 and TRBJ1-1; D possibly corresponds to TRBD1 (6 bases). The V end lost 5 bases, the J end lost 4 bases, and 14 bases lay between the germline ends. Germline V gives CDR1 LNHDA, CDR2 SQIVND (reference sequence). This CDR3 is 14 amino acids long. CDR3 residues: CASSLPGVRTEAFF. For the CDR3, the DNA is TGTGCCAGTAGTCTACCAGGGGTCCGCACTGAAGCTTTCTTT.

The chain recombines TRBV2 with TRBJ2-7; D might be TRBD1 (6 bases). The CDR3 consists of 13 residues. CDR1 SNHLY and CDR2 FYNNEI come from the germline V gene. V was shortened by 4 bases and J by 4 bases, with 11 bases between the two germline ends. This chain's CDR3 is CASSVSGEYEQYF. The CDR3 DNA reads TGTGCCAGCAGTGTGTCAGGGGAATACGAGCAGTACTTC.

The chain carries TRBV9 and TRBJ1-2; D gene uncertain. V was trimmed by 4 bases and J by 2 bases, leaving 6 bases between them. The length of the CDR3 is 12 residues. Germline V gives CDR1 SGDLS, CDR2 YYNGEE. The CDR3 is CASSPMNYGYTF. CDR3 DNA: TGTGCCAGCAGCCCTATGAACTATGGCTACACCTTC.

The chain joins TRBV27 to TRBJ1-1; 9 nucleotides line up with TRBD1. Germline CDR1 is MNHEY and CDR2 is SMNVEV (reference sequence). V dropped 8 bases and J dropped 7; count of bases not matched to a gene: 14. This CDR3 region has 15 residues. In nucleotides, the CDR3 is TGTGCCAGCTTTCCTGAGACAGGGGGGCTGCTTGAAGCTTTCTTT. Encoded protein: CASFPETGGLLEAFF.

This clone occurred a few times. The genes are TRBV9 and TRBJ2-7; D is perhaps TRBD1 (7 bases). This CDR3 contains 15 residues. The V gene lost 4 bases and the J gene lost 4 bases, with 18 bases spanning the gap. Germline V lookup: CDR1 SGDLS, CDR2 YYNGEE. The CDR3 is CASSPYSGGGYEQYF. CDR3 sequence (DNA): TGTGCCAGCAGCCCCTACTCAGGGGGAGGATACGAGCAGTACTTC. Filled out from reference TRBV9 and TRBJ2-7, the complete variable domain reads DSGVTQTPKHLITATGQRVTLRCSPRSGDLSVYWYQQSLDQGLQFLIQYYNGEERAKGNILERFSAQQFPDLHSELNLSSLELGDSALYFCASSPYSGGGYEQYFGPGTRLTVT.

This clone was detected once. The gene calls are TRBV28 and TRBJ2-2; D gene ambiguous. This CDR3 contains 12 residues. The V and J ends lost 5 bases and 4 bases respectively, with 5 bases between them. Germline values: CDR1 MDHEN, CDR2 SYDVKM. CDR3 protein: CASSPFTGELFF. The CDR3 bases are TGTGCCAGCAGTCCTTTCACCGGGGAGCTGTTTTTT.

J is TRBJ2-3 and V is TRBV7-8, with TRBD2 matching over 7 bases. With 4 bases clipped from V and 6 bases from J, the junction kept 10 bases outside the gene matches. Germline assignment: CDR1 SGHVS and CDR2 FQNEAQ. CDR3 length: 15 amino acids. CDR3 amino acids: CASSSFFGGGDTQYF. Here the CDR3 DNA reads TGTGCCAGCAGCTCCTTCTTTGGCGGGGGTGATACGCAGTATTTT.

The chain is built from TRBV15 and TRBJ1-5; tentative D call: TRBD1 (6 bases). V lost 5 bases to trimming and J lost 5 bases, with 13 bases between them. From germline, CDR1 is LNHNV and CDR2 YYDKDF (reference sequence). The CDR3 totals 14 residues. The CDR3 sequence is CATSVPGADQPQHF. CDR3 DNA: TGTGCCACCAGCGTCCCAGGGGCGGATCAGCCCCAGCATTTT.

This clone was seen a few times. The chain joins TRBV6-6 to TRBJ1-5; D may be TRBD1 (5 bases). The CDR3 contains 14 residues. Germline V CDR1 and CDR2: MNHNY, SVGAGI (reference sequence). Trimming pared 7 bases from V and 7 bases from J, leaving 17 bases between. The CDR3, as DNA: TGTGCCAGCACCGAGGGGCAGGGAGGACAGCCCCAGCATTTT. Translation: CASTEGQGGQPQHF.